This T cell receptor beta chain was sequenced for a study of Tregs in tolerant kidney transplant recipients. Findings and caveats of the study: Antigen-driven expansion was suggested because donor-specific Tregs expanded more than all Tregs in tolerant patients. Biological reproducibility was not directly addressed, but technical replication error appeared minimal.

Generated by immunoSEQ multiplex PCR, the TCRdb table keeps only in-frame clones and is missing some. The sample carries approximately 60,000 clones, roughly 98% recorded once. Comment on this clone: Its antigen is undetermined.

V was trimmed by 1 base and J by 8 bases, leaving 9 bases between them. The germline V gene encodes CDR1 SGHVS and CDR2 FQNEAQ. This CDR3 is 13 amino acids long. This material consisted of Tregs from blood, taken before the transplant. This chain joins TRBV7-8 and TRBJ2-4, with a tentative D call TRBD2 (5 bases). This TCR derives from a human donor who received a combined kidney and bone marrow transplant. The CDR3 sequence is CASSLGGSDIQYF. The DNA of the CDR3 is TGTGCCAGCAGCTTAGGAGGGAGTGACATTCAGTACTTC.